The 18 T cell receptor beta chains below come from one sample, sequenced in a study of identical twins. TCRdb reanalysed the 5' RACE reads using MiXCR and keeps one entry per CDR3 protein. The sample has roughly 720,000 distinct CDR3 sequences; around a sixth are singletons. These data were also filed under a second study, of T cells expressing NK-cell markers.

The sample comprised PBMCs. Receptor source: a woman between 18 and 30 years old in good health.

This chain uses TRBV7-9 with TRBJ1-6; 7 bases map to TRBD1. The CDR3 has 14 residues. After removal of 6 bases from V and 10 bases from J, the junction contained 9 bases not matched to a gene. Germline CDR1 reads SEHNR; CDR2 reads FQNEAQ (reference sequence). As DNA, the CDR3 is TGTGCCAGCAGTCAGGGGGGAGGAGGATCACCCCTCCACTTT. It translates to CASSQGGGGSPLHF.

J is TRBJ2-7 and V is TRBV6-2 or TRBV6-3; D is uncertain. Trimming removed 0 bases at V and 3 bases at J, with 6 bases between. The CDR3 is 13 residues long. From germline, CDR1 is MNHEY and CDR2 SVGEGT. The CDR3 DNA reads as TGTGCCAGCAGTTACTCTAACGTCTACGAGCAGTACTTC. It specifies CASSYSNVYEQYF.

This clonotype was observed a few times. J is TRBJ1-1 and V is TRBV20-1; D is possibly TRBD1 (5 bases). The V gene lost 4 bases and the J gene lost 1 base, with 10 bases spanning the gap. The CDR3 covers 13 residues. Germline values: CDR1 DFQATT, CDR2 SNEGSKA (reference sequence). This CDR3 is CSATPDRNTEAFF. Here the CDR3 DNA reads TGCAGTGCTACGCCCGACAGGAACACTGAAGCTTTCTTT.

This clonotype was counted between two and nine times. The chain combines TRBV7-9 with TRBJ2-2; no clear D. CDR1 is SEHNR, CDR2 FQNEAQ, per germline (reference sequence). CDR3 length: 14 residues. Trimming left V 0 bases short and J 14 bases short, with 16 bases between. The CDR3 DNA sequence: TGTGCCAGCAGCTTAGCGAATTTGAAACGCGATCTGTTTTTT. Amino acids: CASSLANLKRDLFF. The full variable domain, its missing parts supplied by reference TRBV7-9 and TRBJ2-2, is DTGVSQNPRHKITKRGQNVTFRCDPISEHNRLYWYRQTLGQGPEFLTYFQNEAQLEKSRLLSDRFSAERPKGSFSTLEIQRTEQGDSAMYLCASSLANLKRDLFFGEGSRLTVL.

This clonotype has a handful of counts. V and J are TRBV6-1 and TRBJ1-2; 7 positions agree with TRBD1. J lost 2 bases, V lost 7 bases, and 13 bases had no gene match. CDR3 length: 16 amino acids. The germline gives CDR1 MNHNS, CDR2 SASEGT. The CDR3 region is CASILKYETGNYGYTF. The CDR3, as DNA: TGTGCCAGCATCTTAAAATACGAGACAGGGAACTATGGCTACACCTTC.

A few counts support this clonotype. The V call is TRBV12-3 or TRBV12-4, the J call TRBJ2-7; tentatively, D is TRBD2 (6 bases). This CDR3 is 21 amino acids long. With 2 bases removed from V and 5 bases from J, the gap between germline ends came to 34 bases. The CDR3 nucleotides are TGTGCCAGCAGTTTAACCGTGTTCCGGGACTCAGGGAGGTTTGGTATCCACGAGCAGTACTTC. Its translation is CASSLTVFRDSGRFGIHEQYF.

This clonotype has only a few counts. The chain has TRBV6-1 and TRBJ1-5, with D possibly matching TRBD1 (6 bases). From germline, CDR1 is MNHNS and CDR2 SASEGT. Between the trimmed V and J ends, which lost 7 bases and 4 bases, there was a span of 20 bases. The CDR3 is 16 amino acids. CDR3 coding DNA: TGTGCCAGCATGAAAGTAGATTATACAGGGAATCAGCCCCAGCATTTT. It codes for CASMKVDYTGNQPQHF.

The chain couples TRBV11-2 to TRBJ2-5, with TRBD1 matching 8 bases. CDR3 size: 16 residues. V dropped 5 bases and J dropped 4; count of bases not matched to a gene: 12. Germline V gene sequence: CDR1 SGHAT, CDR2 FQNNGV. The CDR3 reads CASSQKTGVRRETQYF. CDR3 DNA sequence: TGTGCCAGCAGCCAGAAGACAGGGGTCCGGAGAGAGACCCAGTACTTC. The full variable domain, with the rest looked up from reference TRBV11-2 and TRBJ2-5, is EAGVAQSPRYKIIEKRQSVAFWCNPISGHATLYWYQQILGQGPKLLIQFQNNGVVDDSQLPKDRFSAERLKGVDSTLKIQPAKLEDSAVYLCASSQKTGVRRETQYFGPGTRLLVL.

This clonotype was found a few times. This chain joins TRBV20-1 and TRBJ2-7, with 11 bases fitting TRBD2. CDR1 and CDR2 from the germline V gene are DFQATT and SNEGSKA (reference sequence). The CDR3 runs to 14 residues. J was trimmed by 2 bases and V by 5 bases; bases with no gene match: 5. The CDR3 DNA follows: TGCAGTGCTGGGGGACTAGCGGCTACCTACGAGCAGTACTTC. The encoded protein is CSAGGLAATYEQYF.

The rearrangement joins TRBV3-1 to TRBJ1-3; TRBD1 aligns across 10 bases. The ends lost 4 bases at V and 4 bases at J; junction bases unmatched: 7. The CDR3 has 16 amino acids. Germline V gives CDR1 LGHDT, CDR2 YNNKEL (reference sequence). CDR3 DNA sequence: TGTGCCAGCAGCCTGACAGGGGGCGCGTCCGGAAACACCATATATTTT. Translating gives CASSLTGGASGNTIYF.

V and J are TRBV20-1 and TRBJ1-1; possibly TRBD1 for D (6 bases). The CDR3 runs 13 residues. Germline values: CDR1 DFQATT, CDR2 SNEGSKA (reference sequence). Trimming removed 6 bases from V and 1 base from J, with 12 bases in between. The CDR3 DNA sequence: TGCAGTGCAAAGCAGGGACAGAACACTGAAGCTTTCTTT. It codes for CSAKQGQNTEAFF.

In this sample, this clonotype turned up many times. V gene TRBV18 combines with J gene TRBJ2-7, with a possible D match to TRBD1 (6 bases). The CDR3 extends over 15 amino acids. CDR1 and CDR2 from the germline V gene are KGHSH and LQKENI. Trimming removed 3 bases from V and 3 bases from J, with 15 bases in between. CDR3 nucleotides: TGTGCCAGCTCACCCACCGGGACACCCAACTACGAGCAGTACTTC. It yields the protein CASSPTGTPNYEQYF. Together with reference TRBV18 and TRBJ2-7, the CDR3 gives the full variable domain: NAGVMQNPRHLVRRRGQEARLRCSPMKGHSHVYWYRQLPEEGLKFMVYLQKENIIDESGMPKERFSAEFPKEGPSILRIQQVVRGDSAAYFCASSPTGTPNYEQYFGPGTRLTVT.

The rearrangement uses TRBV30 and TRBJ2-1, with D perhaps TRBD2 (5 bases). Germline CDR1 GTSNPN, CDR2 SVGIG (reference sequence). The V end was cut by 1 base, the J end by 3 bases, with 10 bases between. CDR3 size: 14 residues. The CDR3 sequence: CAWSAVGVYNEQFF. The CDR3 coding sequence is TGTGCCTGGAGTGCGGTGGGAGTCTACAATGAGCAGTTCTTC.

The chain uses TRBV7-2 and TRBJ2-7, with TRBD1 as a possible D gene (6 bases). In germline, CDR1 is SGHTA, CDR2 FQGNSA. V lost 4 bases and J 2 bases, leaving 21 bases between the germline ends. This CDR3 is 17 amino acids long. Written as DNA, the CDR3 is TGTGCCAGCAGCTCGACGCCCCAGGGGAAGGACGCCTACGAGCAGTACTTC. It is translated as CASSSTPQGKDAYEQYF.

This clonotype appeared a few times. This chain's CDR3 is CASIPTSSDTQYF. CDR3 nucleotide sequence: TGCGCCAGCATCCCCACTTCGAGTGATACGCAGTATTTT. The V call is TRBV5-1, the J call TRBJ2-3, with D unresolved. This CDR3 is built from 13 residues. Trimming pared 6 bases from V and 6 bases from J, leaving 14 bases between. Germline V gives CDR1 SGHRS, CDR2 YFSETQ. Full variable domain (missing parts from reference TRBV5-1 and TRBJ2-3): KAGVTQTPRYLIKTRGQQVTLSCSPISGHRSVSWYQQTPGQGLQFLFEYFSETQRNKGNFPGRFSGRQFSNSRSEMNVSTLELGDSALYLCASIPTSSDTQYFGPGTRLTVL.

In this sample, this clonotype turned up a few times. The chain combines TRBV27 with TRBJ1-5; D possibly corresponds to TRBD1 (5 bases). Per the germline V gene, CDR1 is MNHEY and CDR2 is SMNVEV (reference sequence). The CDR3 is made up of 15 amino acids. V shed 2 bases and J shed 3 bases, with 11 bases lying between them. In DNA form, the CDR3 reads TGTGCCAGCAGTTTACGCCAGGGCTACAATCAGCCCCAGCATTTT. It yields the protein CASSLRQGYNQPQHF.

There are a few counts of this clonotype. J is TRBJ1-2 and V is TRBV12-3 or TRBV12-4, with unresolved D. The ends were cut back, 7 bases at V and 4 bases at J, with 13 bases in the middle. This CDR3 is built from 13 residues. The CDR3 sequence: CASTERHSYGYTF. The CDR3 DNA reads as TGTGCCAGCACTGAAAGACACAGCTATGGCTACACCTTC.

V usage is TRBV5-1 and J usage is TRBJ2-3; possible D gene TRBD2, 6 bases. Germline V gene sequence: CDR1 SGHRS, CDR2 YFSETQ. This CDR3 has 16 residues. Trimming cost V 0 bases and J 5 bases, with 16 bases left between them. The CDR3 loop is CASSLGTSLGGDTQYF. The DNA for the CDR3 is TGCGCCAGCAGCTTGGGGACCTCCCTCGGGGGAGATACGCAGTATTTT.